A single sample is the source of the 12 T cell receptor beta chains below, sequenced in a study of blood T cell repertoires in COVID-19. TCRdb keeps only in-frame clones here, not all; method: immunoSEQ multiplex PCR. This sample yields some 200,000 clones, of which 82% are seen a single time; about 12% belongs to the top ten. Source material: peripheral blood. Receptors originate from a woman in her thirties or forties with acute or convalescent COVID-19.

This clone was observed a single time. The chain combines TRBV18 with TRBJ1-1, with D possibly being TRBD1 (6 bases). This CDR3 contains 17 residues. The germline V gene encodes CDR1 KGHSH and CDR2 LQKENI. V lost 3 bases, J lost 2 bases, and 19 bases lay in between. The CDR3 DNA sequence: TGTGCCAGCTCACCGAATCTTCCGGGACAAGGTAACACTGAAGCTTTCTTT. Amino acid sequence: CASSPNLPGQGNTEAFF.

The rearrangement joins TRBV7-9 to TRBJ2-3; the match to TRBD1 covers 7 bases. With V trimmed by 4 bases and J by 5 bases, 6 bases remained unmatched. Germline CDR1 reads SEHNR; CDR2 reads FQNEAQ (reference sequence). This CDR3 region has 14 residues. CDR3 sequence reads: CASSSRQGQDTQYF. The CDR3 DNA sequence: TGTGCCAGCAGCTCACGACAGGGACAAGATACGCAGTATTTT.

The genes are TRBV7-2 and TRBJ2-1, with TRBD2 identical over 8 bases. V lost 4 bases to trimming and J lost 10 bases; unmatched junction nucleotides: 18. CDR1 SGHTA and CDR2 FQGNSA come from the germline V gene. The CDR3 length is 17 residues. The CDR3 nucleotides are TGTGCCAGCAGCTCTAAGGCTGGACTAGCTGGCGCAGGGGAGCAGTTCTTC. Amino acid sequence: CASSSKAGLAGAGEQFF.

The CDR3 DNA sequence: TGTGCCAGCAGAGGAACAGAAGAGACCCAGTACTTC. This codes for CASRGTEETQYF. V gene TRBV6-5 combines with J gene TRBJ2-5; D call uncertain. CDR1 is MNHEY and CDR2 is SVGAGI in the germline V gene. V was shortened by 6 bases and J by 3 bases, with 8 bases between the two germline ends. The CDR3 covers 12 residues.

The table lists this clone with a few counts. The chain employs TRBV30 and TRBJ2-7, with D maybe TRBD1 (6 bases). The CDR3 totals 13 residues. In germline, CDR1 is GTSNPN, CDR2 SVGIG (reference sequence). The V end was cut by 3 bases, the J end by 6 bases, with 15 bases between. The CDR3 protein is CAWSEQGPGEQYF. CDR3 sequence (DNA): TGTGCCTGGAGCGAACAGGGTCCCGGCGAGCAGTACTTC.

This chain links TRBV7-3 with TRBJ2-1, with D possibly being TRBD2 (6 bases). The CDR3 contains 17 residues. V was clipped by 5 bases and J by 0 bases, with 17 bases between them. CDR1 and CDR2 (germline): SGHTA, FQGTGA. As DNA, the CDR3 is TGTGCCAGCAGCCAAATGGGAGGATGGGGCTCCTACAATGAGCAGTTCTTC. As protein: CASSQMGGWGSYNEQFF.

This clone has just one count. This chain uses TRBV7-8 with TRBJ2-1; 15 bases fit TRBD2. Germline CDR1 and CDR2: SGHVS and FQNEAQ. V was pared by 3 bases and J by 8 bases, with 2 bases of the junction left unmatched. This CDR3 is 15 amino acids long. In nucleotides, the CDR3 is TGTGCCAGCAGCTTGAGGACTAGCGGGGGGGATGAGCAGTTCTTC. The encoded protein is CASSLRTSGGDEQFF. The full variable domain, in which reference TRBV7-8 and TRBJ2-1 provide the parts outside the CDR3, is GAGVSQSPRYKVAKRGQDVALRCDPISGHVSLFWYQQALGQGPEFLTYFQNEAQLDKSGLPSDRFFAERPEGSVSTLKIQRTQQEDSAVYLCASSLRTSGGDEQFFGPGTRLTVL.

Only one count was recorded for this clone. The rearrangement joins TRBV20-1 to TRBJ2-1, with 11 bases identical to TRBD2. With 3 bases clipped from V and 4 bases from J, the junction kept 8 bases outside the gene matches. From germline, CDR1 is DFQATT and CDR2 SNEGSKA (reference sequence). CDR3 length: 16 residues. Here the CDR3 DNA reads TGCAGTGCTAGTATACGACTAGCGGGGAGTTACAATGAGCAGTTCTTC. Translated: CSASIRLAGSYNEQFF.

Only a few counts were recorded for this clone. The CDR3 DNA sequence: TGTGCCAGCATACCTACCCCTCGACGGGACACTGAAGCTTTCTTT. This sequence encodes CASIPTPRRDTEAFF. V gene TRBV27 combines with J gene TRBJ1-1; unclear D gene. CDR1 and CDR2 from the germline V gene are MNHEY and SMNVEV (reference sequence). V gave up 7 bases and J gave up 3 bases, with 18 bases separating them. The CDR3 totals 15 residues.

V is TRBV9 and J is TRBJ2-7; a weak D match, TRBD2 (6 bases). The CDR3 totals 11 residues. CDR1 is SGDLS, CDR2 YYNGEE, per germline. Trimming pared 4 bases from V and 7 bases from J, leaving 9 bases between. Written as DNA, the CDR3 is TGTGCCAGCAGCCCCGGGGGAGAGCAGTACTTC. The encoded protein is CASSPGGEQYF. The whole variable domain, remainder taken from reference TRBV9 and TRBJ2-7, is DSGVTQTPKHLITATGQRVTLRCSPRSGDLSVYWYQQSLDQGLQFLIQYYNGEERAKGNILERFSAQQFPDLHSELNLSSLELGDSALYFCASSPGGEQYFGPGTRLTVT.

This chain connects TRBV19 to TRBJ2-3, with TRBD1 matching over 8 bases. CDR1 and CDR2 from the germline V gene are LNHDA and SQIVND (reference sequence). The CDR3 sequence is 16 residues long. Germline trimming cut 3 bases from V and 1 base from J; bases unmatched to any gene: 6. The CDR3 reads CASSMLPGQGTDTQYF. Here the CDR3 DNA reads TGTGCCAGTAGTATGTTACCGGGACAGGGCACAGATACGCAGTATTTT.

This rearrangement joins TRBV27 to TRBJ2-3; the D gene is possibly TRBD1 (6 bases). Germline loops: CDR1 MNHEY, CDR2 SMNVEV (reference sequence). The CDR3 runs 16 residues. The V end was cut by 3 bases, the J end by 4 bases, with 17 bases between. The CDR3 DNA follows: TGTGCCAGCAGTTTCGCGACAGGTGCCAGGGCAGATACGCAGTATTTT. This codes for CASSFATGARADTQYF.